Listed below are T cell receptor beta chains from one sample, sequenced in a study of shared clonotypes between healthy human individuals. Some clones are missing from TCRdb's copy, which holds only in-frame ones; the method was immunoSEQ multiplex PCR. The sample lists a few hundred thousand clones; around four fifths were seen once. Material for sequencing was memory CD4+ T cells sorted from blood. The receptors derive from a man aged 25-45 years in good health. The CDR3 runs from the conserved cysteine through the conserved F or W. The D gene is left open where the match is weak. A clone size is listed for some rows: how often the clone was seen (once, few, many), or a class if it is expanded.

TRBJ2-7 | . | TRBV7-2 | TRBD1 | CASSSGQGIVRFSYEQYF | TGTGCCAGCAGCTCGGGACAGGGAATCGTTCGTTTCTCCTACGAGCAGTACTTC
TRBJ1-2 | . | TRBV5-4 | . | CASSLDPKTSGYTF | TGTGCCAGCAGCCTGGACCCTAAAACGAGCGGCTACACCTTC
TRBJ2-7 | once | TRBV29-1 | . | CSVNQGTYEQYF | TGCAGCGTGAACCAGGGGACCTACGAGCAGTACTTC
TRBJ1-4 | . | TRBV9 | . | CASSVITPSQARGLRKEKLFF | TGTGCCAGCAGCGTGATCACCCCCAGTCAGGCCCGGGGACTTAGAAAAGAAAAACTGTTTTTT
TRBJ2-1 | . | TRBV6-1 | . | CASSAEQVQVSEQFF | TGTGCCAGCAGTGCGGAACAAGTTCAGGTCAGTGAGCAGTTCTTC
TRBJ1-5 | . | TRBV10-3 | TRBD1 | CAICQGDNQPQHF | TGTGCCATCTGTCAGGGGGACAATCAGCCCCAGCATTTT
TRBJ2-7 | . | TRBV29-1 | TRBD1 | CSVRGDWDRRYEQYF | TGCAGCGTTAGGGGGGATTGGGACAGGAGATACGAGCAGTACTTC
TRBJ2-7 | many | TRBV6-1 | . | CATSGGGEQYF | TGTGCCACTAGTGGGGGTGGGGAGCAGTACTTC
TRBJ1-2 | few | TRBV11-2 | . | CASSPNGGALGYTF | TGTGCCAGCAGCCCAAATGGGGGGGCTCTTGGCTACACCTTC
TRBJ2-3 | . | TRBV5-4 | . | CASSRELSSTDTQYF | TGTGCCAGCAGCCGAGAGTTGTCTAGCACAGATACGCAGTATTTT
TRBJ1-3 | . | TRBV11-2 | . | CASSFGGNTIYF | TGTGCCAGCAGCTTTGGTGGAAACACCATATATTTT
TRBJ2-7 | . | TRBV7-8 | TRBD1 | CASSFGTGISYEQYF | TGTGCCAGCAGCTTTGGGACAGGGATCTCCTACGAGCAGTACTTC
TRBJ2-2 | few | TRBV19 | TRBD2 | CASSRLAGVFGELFF | TGTGCCAGTAGTAGACTAGCGGGAGTGTTCGGGGAGCTGTTTTTT